The 29 T cell receptor beta chains given below trace back to one sample, sequenced in a study of siplizumab effects on memory and regulatory T cells. The data were produced by immunoSEQ multiplex PCR, yet TCRdb's version contains in-frame clones alone and is incomplete. The sample carries roughly 82,000 clones, approximately 88% recorded once. The sequenced material came from Tregs sorted from blood. The receptor set was obtained from a human donor in good health.

The chain couples TRBV29-1 to TRBJ2-1; 7 bases match TRBD1. Germline assignment: CDR1 SQVTM and CDR2 ANQGSEA. Trimming removed 7 bases from V and 10 bases from J; junction bases left unmatched: 7. The length of the CDR3 is 11 residues. This CDR3 reads CSAEDREEQFF. CDR3 coding DNA: TGCAGCGCCGAAGACAGGGAGGAGCAGTTCTTC.

This chain links TRBV9 with TRBJ2-3; TRBD2 might be the D (6 bases). Germline loops: CDR1 SGDLS, CDR2 YYNGEE. The CDR3 loop spans 17 amino acids. V dropped 3 bases and J dropped 0 bases, with 17 bases sitting between them. In DNA, the CDR3 is TGTGCCAGCAGCGGATGGGGCCAGGGACTCAGCACAGATACGCAGTATTTT. Translation: CASSGWGQGLSTDTQYF.

The V gene is TRBV5-1, the J gene TRBJ2-5, with 7 bases identical to TRBD2. Germline CDR1 and CDR2: SGHRS and YFSETQ. This CDR3 is 15 amino acids long. With V trimmed by 0 bases and J by 5 bases, 7 bases remained unmatched. The CDR3 sequence is CASSLAGGRGETQYF. The CDR3 coding sequence is TGCGCCAGCAGCTTGGCGGGGGGAAGAGGGGAGACCCAGTACTTC. Looking up the rest from reference TRBV5-1 and TRBJ2-5 gives the full variable domain: KAGVTQTPRYLIKTRGQQVTLSCSPISGHRSVSWYQQTPGQGLQFLFEYFSETQRNKGNFPGRFSGRQFSNSRSEMNVSTLELGDSALYLCASSLAGGRGETQYFGPGTRLLVL.

This clone was observed a handful of times. The CDR3 sequence is CASATGLDTEAFF. The CDR3, as DNA: TGTGCCAGTGCTACAGGGTTGGACACTGAAGCTTTCTTT. V and J are TRBV25-1 and TRBJ1-1, with D possibly matching TRBD1 (6 bases). Germline V gene data show CDR1 as MGHDK and CDR2 as SYGVNS. Deletions cut 9 bases from V and 3 bases from J, with 14 bases between. The CDR3 loop spans 13 amino acids.

This chain's CDR3 is CASSSPNFSQYF. DNA for the CDR3: TGTGCCAGCAGTTCGCCCAATTTCTCGCAGTACTTC. This chain joins TRBV6-1 and TRBJ2-7; D remains unclear. CDR3 length equals 12 residues. Trimming removed 5 bases at V and 9 bases at J, with 14 bases between. CDR1 is MNHNS, CDR2 SASEGT, per germline.

The J gene is TRBJ1-6, the V gene TRBV2; D call uncertain. Germline CDR1 is SNHLY and CDR2 is FYNNEI. V dropped 6 bases and J dropped 7 bases, with 10 bases sitting between them. The CDR3 has 13 residues. The CDR3, as DNA: TGTGCCAGCAGAAACAGCGAGAATTCACCCCTCCACTTT. Protein product: CASRNSENSPLHF.

This chain links TRBV5-1 with TRBJ2-1, with 10 positions matching TRBD1. CDR1 is SGHRS, CDR2 YFSETQ, per germline. CDR3 length: 15 residues. The trim removed 2 bases at V and 7 bases at J, leaving 6 bases unmatched. The chain's CDR3 is CASSLGTGARNEQFF. CDR3 DNA sequence: TGCGCCAGCAGCTTAGGGACAGGGGCGCGGAATGAGCAGTTCTTC. Combining the CDR3 with reference TRBV5-1 and TRBJ2-1 gives the whole variable domain KAGVTQTPRYLIKTRGQQVTLSCSPISGHRSVSWYQQTPGQGLQFLFEYFSETQRNKGNFPGRFSGRQFSNSRSEMNVSTLELGDSALYLCASSLGTGARNEQFFGPGTRLTVL.

The genes are TRBV18 and TRBJ2-7, with no clear D. V lost 5 bases and J lost 1, with 9 bases in between. The length of the CDR3 is 13 residues. Germline loops: CDR1 KGHSH, CDR2 LQKENI. Written as DNA, the CDR3 is TGTGCCAGCTCATTGGTCTTATCCTACGAGCAGTACTTC. It specifies CASSLVLSYEQYF.

This clone was counted ten times or more. The chain uses TRBV4-1 and TRBJ2-7, with TRBD1 matching over 7 bases. Germline lookup yields CDR1 MGHRA and CDR2 YSYEKL. Trimming removed 3 bases from V and 1 base from J; junction bases left unmatched: 0. CDR3 size: 13 residues. CDR3 protein: CASSQTGSYEQYF. The CDR3 bases are TGCGCCAGCAGCCAGACAGGGTCCTACGAGCAGTACTTC.

This chain connects TRBV6-6 to TRBJ2-7; D tentatively reads TRBD1 or TRBD2 (5 bases each). There are 12 residues in the CDR3. Between the trimmed V and J ends, which lost 7 bases and 2 bases, there was a span of 9 bases. Germline-derived CDR1 and CDR2 are MNHNY and SVGAGI (reference sequence). The CDR3 nucleotides are TGTGCCAGCAAGGGACCTGCCTACGAGCAGTACTTC. This sequence encodes CASKGPAYEQYF.

The V call is TRBV5-1, the J call TRBJ1-2; D possibly corresponds to TRBD1 (5 bases). The CDR3 is made up of 13 amino acids. V was trimmed by 4 bases and J by 4 bases, leaving 11 bases between them. Germline V lookup: CDR1 SGHRS, CDR2 YFSETQ. For the CDR3, the DNA is TGCGCCAGCAGCGCGGACAATTCCTATGGCTACACCTTC. Translation: CASSADNSYGYTF.

This clone was counted once. V gene TRBV27 combines with J gene TRBJ1-1; TRBD1 aligns across 9 bases. The CDR3 is 17 amino acids. After removal of 3 bases from V and 0 bases from J, the junction contained 8 bases not matched to a gene. In germline, CDR1 is MNHEY, CDR2 SMNVEV (reference sequence). DNA of the CDR3: TGTGCCAGCAGTTTTTCTAGGACAGGGGCCATGAACACTGAAGCTTTCTTT. Protein product: CASSFSRTGAMNTEAFF.

The chain is built from TRBV7-3 and TRBJ2-5; tentative D call: TRBD2 (6 bases). Germline V CDR1 and CDR2: SGHTA, FQGTGA. V shed 5 bases and J shed 5 bases, with 18 bases lying between them. The length of the CDR3 is 15 residues. CDR3 in DNA: TGTGCCAGCAGCGCCACCGGGACTGGCGGGGAGACCCAGTACTTC. It is translated as CASSATGTGGETQYF.

The genes are TRBV5-1 and TRBJ1-5, with 7 bases matching TRBD1. Germline V lookup: CDR1 SGHRS, CDR2 YFSETQ. The CDR3 spans 15 residues. With 0 bases clipped from V and 6 bases from J, the junction kept 6 bases outside the gene matches. Written as DNA, the CDR3 is TGCGCCAGCAGCTTGGGACAGGGTGATAGTCAGCCCCAGCATTTT. Its protein product is CASSLGQGDSQPQHF. Complete variable domain (other parts from reference TRBV5-1 and TRBJ1-5): KAGVTQTPRYLIKTRGQQVTLSCSPISGHRSVSWYQQTPGQGLQFLFEYFSETQRNKGNFPGRFSGRQFSNSRSEMNVSTLELGDSALYLCASSLGQGDSQPQHFGDGTRLSIL.

CDR3 protein: CASSAGRVSSGANVLTF. The DNA for the CDR3 is TGTGCCAGCAGCGCGGGACGGGTAAGCTCTGGGGCCAACGTCCTGACTTTC. The chain joins TRBV9 to TRBJ2-6; D is tentatively TRBD1 or TRBD2 (5 bases each). This CDR3 comprises 17 residues. V lost 3 bases, J lost 0 bases, and 13 bases lay in between. The germline V gene encodes CDR1 SGDLS and CDR2 YYNGEE.

On this clone itself: The germline gene is not matched at one end of the junction; a read error may be the cause. The CDR3 region has the DNA TGTGCCAGCAGCCAGGAGGGAAACACCACATATTTT. It yields the protein CASSQEGNTTYF. The rearrangement joins TRBV5-4 to TRBJ1-3; no reliable D call. CDR3 length: 12 amino acids. Germline assignment: CDR1 SGHNT and CDR2 YYREEE (reference sequence).

V is TRBV6-1 and J is TRBJ1-5; D unclear. Trimming left V 4 bases short and J 0 bases short, with 13 bases between. The CDR3 sequence is 16 residues long. Germline CDR1 and CDR2: MNHNS and SASEGT. The CDR3 nucleotides are TGTGCCAGCAGTGGATTGGGCTCACGTAGCAATCAGCCCCAGCATTTT. This gives the protein CASSGLGSRSNQPQHF.

The rearrangement links TRBV4-1 to TRBJ1-2, with D uncertain. V lost 1 base to trimming and J lost 4 bases, with 13 bases between them. This CDR3 has 15 residues. Germline V lookup: CDR1 MGHRA, CDR2 YSYEKL. The CDR3 bases are TGCGCCAGCAGCCAAGTTCTCGAACACCTCTATGGCTACACCTTC. It yields the protein CASSQVLEHLYGYTF.

The chain carries TRBV5-6 and TRBJ1-4; D possibly corresponds to TRBD1 (6 bases). Germline V CDR1 and CDR2: SGHDT, YYEEEE. Trimming removed 7 bases from V and 4 bases from J, with 14 bases in between. This CDR3 comprises 14 residues. The CDR3: CASWKGDYNEKLFF. The CDR3 DNA sequence: TGTGCCAGCTGGAAGGGGGACTATAATGAAAAACTGTTTTTT.

The chain carries TRBV27 and TRBJ1-2, with 9 positions matching TRBD1. The length of the CDR3 is 15 residues. V shed 6 bases and J 8 bases; nucleotides not matched to a gene: 13. Germline CDR1 reads MNHEY; CDR2 reads SMNVEV (reference sequence). This CDR3 is CASRTSGTGNRGYTF. The CDR3, as DNA: TGTGCCAGCAGAACATCCGGGACAGGGAATAGGGGCTACACCTTC.

The chain links TRBV7-9 to TRBJ1-1; no definite D call. This CDR3 has 15 residues. Deletions cut 5 bases from V and 4 bases from J, with 17 bases between. The germline gives CDR1 SEHNR, CDR2 FQNEAQ (reference sequence). The CDR3 reads CASSPTDWILTEAFF. The CDR3 DNA sequence: TGTGCCAGCAGCCCAACCGACTGGATCCTCACTGAAGCTTTCTTT.

The V call is TRBV6-6, the J call TRBJ2-1; TRBD2 might be the D (7 bases). The CDR3 contains 13 residues. The germline CDR1 and CDR2 sequences are MNHNY and SVGAGI (reference sequence). Trimming took 8 bases from V and 4 from J, leaving 12 bases between them. The CDR3, as DNA: TGTGCCAGCGGGGGGGCGCGGTACAATGAGCAGTTCTTC. It is translated as CASGGARYNEQFF.

This chain links TRBV29-1 with TRBJ1-1, with TRBD1 matching 7 bases. The CDR3 is 14 residues long. The V segment lost 3 bases and the J segment 3 bases; nucleotides outside the gene matches: 7. The germline V gene has CDR1 SQVTM and CDR2 ANQGSEA. For the CDR3, the DNA is TGCAGCGTTGAGCCGACAGGGAGATACACTGAAGCTTTCTTT. It translates to CSVEPTGRYTEAFF.

The rearrangement uses TRBV19 and TRBJ1-2; 9 bases align to TRBD1. The CDR3 is made up of 15 amino acids. Germline loops: CDR1 LNHDA, CDR2 SQIVND (reference sequence). Germline trimming cut 7 bases from V and 4 bases from J; bases unmatched to any gene: 10. The CDR3 nucleotides read TGTGCCAGTACTAGGGGCCGGGACAGGGTCTATGGCTACACCTTC. It encodes CASTRGRDRVYGYTF.

In this sample, this clone turned up once. The chain carries TRBV6-5 and TRBJ2-1; TRBD2 matches at 9 bases. The ends lost 6 bases at V and 6 bases at J; junction bases unmatched: 6. CDR3 length: 14 residues. Germline CDR1 MNHEY, CDR2 SVGAGI. The CDR3 DNA reads as TGTGCCAGCAGCTATCTAGCGGGGAGCAATGAGCAGTTCTTC. It yields the protein CASSYLAGSNEQFF.

J is TRBJ1-1 and V is TRBV7-2; D is uncertain. The CDR3 totals 16 residues. V gave up 1 base and J gave up 6 bases, with 18 bases separating them. Germline assignment: CDR1 SGHTA and CDR2 FQGNSA. The CDR3 nucleotides are TGTGCCAGCAGCTTAGATGGGTTAGTCGGAGGCCCTGAAGCTTTCTTT. This codes for CASSLDGLVGGPEAFF.

The chain uses TRBV9 and TRBJ1-1; the match to TRBD1 covers 7 bases. Germline V CDR1 and CDR2: SGDLS, YYNGEE. J gave up 0 bases and V 3 bases, and 14 bases lay outside the gene matches. There are 18 residues in the CDR3. DNA of the CDR3: TGTGCCAGCAGCGCTACGGACAGGAGATCAAACATGAACACTGAAGCTTTCTTT. It translates to CASSATDRRSNMNTEAFF.

The count of this clone is one. V is TRBV7-2 and J is TRBJ2-7; TRBD2 matches at 7 bases. Germline CDR1 SGHTA, CDR2 FQGNSA. Trimming cost V 5 bases and J 5 bases; bases outside gene matches: 6. The CDR3 is made up of 13 amino acids. CDR3 nucleotide sequence: TGTGCCAGCAGCGCCCGGGGGGACCACGAGCAGTACTTC. This sequence encodes CASSARGDHEQYF.

This clone was counted once. The gene calls are TRBV5-1 and TRBJ2-5; TRBD1 agrees at 8 bases. Germline CDR1 is SGHRS and CDR2 is YFSETQ. Trimming at V came to 5 bases and at J to 4 bases, leaving 1 base not matched to a gene. The length of the CDR3 is 12 residues. The CDR3 protein is CASRQGGETQYF. CDR3 nucleotide sequence: TGCGCCAGCAGACAGGGGGGAGAGACCCAGTACTTC.